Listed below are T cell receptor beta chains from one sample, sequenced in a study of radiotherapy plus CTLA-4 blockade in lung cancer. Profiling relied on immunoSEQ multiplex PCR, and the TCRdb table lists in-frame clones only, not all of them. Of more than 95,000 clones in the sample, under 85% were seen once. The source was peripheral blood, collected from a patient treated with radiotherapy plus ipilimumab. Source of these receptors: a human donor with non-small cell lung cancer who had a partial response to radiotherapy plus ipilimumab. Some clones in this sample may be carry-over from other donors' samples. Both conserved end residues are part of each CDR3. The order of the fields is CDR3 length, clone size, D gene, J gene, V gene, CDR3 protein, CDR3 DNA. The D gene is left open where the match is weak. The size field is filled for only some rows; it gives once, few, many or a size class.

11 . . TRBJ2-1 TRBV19 CASTNYNEQFF TGTGCCAGTACTAATTACAATGAGCAGTTCTTC
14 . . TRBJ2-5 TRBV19 CASSRNRVQETQYF TGTGCCAGTAGTCGTAACAGGGTCCAAGAGACCCAGTACTTC
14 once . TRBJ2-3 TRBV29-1 CSVEEGASTDTQYF TGCAGCGTTGAAGAGGGGGCTAGCACAGATACGCAGTATTTT
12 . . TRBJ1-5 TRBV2 CASSESFQPQHF TGTGCCAGCAGTGAATCGTTTCAGCCCCAGCATTTT
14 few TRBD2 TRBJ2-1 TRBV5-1 CASNSAGGVDEQFF TGCGCCAGCAATTCTGCGGGAGGGGTGGATGAGCAGTTCTTC
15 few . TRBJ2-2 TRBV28 CASRGGLTNTGELFF TGTGCCAGCAGGGGGGGACTGACTAACACCGGGGAGCTGTTTTTT
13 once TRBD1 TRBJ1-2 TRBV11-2 CASSSTGFVGYTF TGTGCCAGCAGCTCGACAGGGTTTGTTGGCTACACCTTC
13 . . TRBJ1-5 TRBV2 CASTGQSNQPQHF TGTGCCAGCACTGGACAGAGCAATCAGCCCCAGCATTTT
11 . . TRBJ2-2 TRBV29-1 CSVVRGGELFF TGCAGCGTTGTCAGGGGCGGGGAGCTGTTTTTT
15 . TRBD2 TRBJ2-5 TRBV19 CASSISASGVETQYF TGTGCCAGTAGTATCTCGGCTAGCGGGGTAGAGACCCAGTACTTC
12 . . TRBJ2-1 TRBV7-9 CASSPPGLEQFF TGTGCCAGCAGCCCCCCCGGACTTGAGCAGTTCTTC
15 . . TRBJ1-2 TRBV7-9 CASSQGGSWTYGYTF TGTGCCAGCAGCCAAGGAGGGTCTTGGACCTATGGCTACACCTTC
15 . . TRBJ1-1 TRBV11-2 CASRVGGIENTEAFF TGTGCCAGCAGGGTGGGAGGGATCGAGAACACTGAAGCTTTCTTT
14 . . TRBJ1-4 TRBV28 CASSLSYGYEKLFF TGTGCCAGCAGTTTGAGTTACGGGTATGAAAAACTGTTTTTT
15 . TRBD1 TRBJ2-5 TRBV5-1 CASSLTNRGPETQYF TGCGCCAGCAGCTTGACAAACAGGGGGCCAGAGACCCAGTACTTC
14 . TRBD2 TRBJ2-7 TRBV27 CASNKLSGAYEQYF TGTGCCAGCAACAAACTTAGCGGGGCCTACGAGCAGTACTTC
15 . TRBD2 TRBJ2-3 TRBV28 CASSFSGGLTDTQYF TGTGCCAGCAGTTTTAGCGGGGGCCTCACAGATACGCAGTATTTT
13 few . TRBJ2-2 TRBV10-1 CASRKGTSGELFF TGCGCCAGCAGGAAAGGGACTTCCGGGGAGCTGTTTTTT
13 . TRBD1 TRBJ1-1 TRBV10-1 CANPQGMNTEAFF TGCGCCAACCCACAGGGGATGAACACTGAAGCTTTCTTT
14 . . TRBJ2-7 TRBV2 CASRGDFVFYEQYF TGTGCCAGCAGAGGGGACTTTGTTTTCTACGAGCAGTACTTT
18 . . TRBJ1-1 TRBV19 CASSPGFLQAPLERTAFF TGTGCCAGTAGTCCGGGGTTTTTGCAGGCACCGTTGGAAAGAACAGCTTTCTTT
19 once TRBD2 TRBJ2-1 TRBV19 CASSIAPRLAGRRGNEQFF TGTGCCAGTAGTATAGCCCCCAGACTAGCGGGAAGGAGGGGGAATGAGCAGTTCTTC
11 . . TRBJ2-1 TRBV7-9 CATVPGVSQFF TGTGCCACTGTCCCGGGAGTATCACAGTTCTTC
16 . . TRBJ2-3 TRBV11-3 CASSPGLQLSTDTQYF TGTGCCAGCAGCCCTGGACTACAGCTTAGCACAGATACGCAGTATTTT
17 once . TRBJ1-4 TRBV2 CASSVNRDTASNEKLFF TGTGCCAGCAGTGTGAACCGGGACACGGCTTCTAATGAAAAACTGTTTTTT